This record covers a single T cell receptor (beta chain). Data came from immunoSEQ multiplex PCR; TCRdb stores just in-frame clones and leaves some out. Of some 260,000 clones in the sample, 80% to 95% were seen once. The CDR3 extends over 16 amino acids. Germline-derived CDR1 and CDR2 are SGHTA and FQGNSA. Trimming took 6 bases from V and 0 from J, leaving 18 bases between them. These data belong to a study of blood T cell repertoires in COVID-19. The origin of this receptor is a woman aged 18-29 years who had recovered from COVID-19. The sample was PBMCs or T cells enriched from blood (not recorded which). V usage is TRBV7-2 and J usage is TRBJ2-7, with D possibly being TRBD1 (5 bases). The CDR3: CASSKSKGVDSYEQYF. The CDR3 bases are TGTGCCAGCAGTAAATCAAAAGGGGTTGACTCCTACGAGCAGTACTTC.